Shown below are 2 T cell receptor beta chains from a single sample sequenced in a study of spatial heterogeneity in lung cancer. TCRdb reanalysed the 5' RACE reads using MiXCR and keeps one entry per CDR3 protein. The sample has under 10,000 distinct CDR3 sequences; around 4.6% are singletons. Time point specified: sample taken at primary tumor resection. Material for sequencing was whole RNA from tumor, nontumor lung or frozen PBMC, left unsorted. The specimen comprised PBMCs, sampled at surgery. Source of these receptors: a male donor with early-stage non-small cell lung cancer.

Points on this clonotype: With the library built for alpha chains, this beta chain is off target and its frequency is not meaningful. The CDR3 loop reads CASSVAGVAGETQYF. CDR3 in DNA: TGCGCCAGCAGCGTTGCGGGGGTAGCGGGAGAGACCCAGTACTTC. The V call is TRBV5-1, the J call TRBJ2-5; 7 bases fit TRBD2. Trimming at V came to 4 bases and at J to 4 bases, leaving 10 bases not matched to a gene. CDR1 and CDR2 (germline): SGHRS, YFSETQ. This CDR3 is built from 15 residues. The complete variable domain, with remaining parts taken from reference TRBV5-1 and TRBJ2-5, reads KAGVTQTPRYLIKTRGQQVTLSCSPISGHRSVSWYQQTPGQGLQFLFEYFSETQRNKGNFPGRFSGRQFSNSRSEMNVSTLELGDSALYLCASSVAGVAGETQYFGPGTRLLVL.

As for this clonotype: The size of this beta chain means little, since it is a stray read in a library made for alpha chains. V is TRBV27 and J is TRBJ1-1; D is uncertain. The germline V gene encodes CDR1 MNHEY and CDR2 SMNVEV (reference sequence). Trimming stripped 3 bases from V and 3 bases from J, with 8 bases between. CDR3 length: 13 residues. The CDR3 bases are TGTGCCAGCAGTTTTGCGGTTTACACTGAAGCTTTCTTT. It is translated as CASSFAVYTEAFF.